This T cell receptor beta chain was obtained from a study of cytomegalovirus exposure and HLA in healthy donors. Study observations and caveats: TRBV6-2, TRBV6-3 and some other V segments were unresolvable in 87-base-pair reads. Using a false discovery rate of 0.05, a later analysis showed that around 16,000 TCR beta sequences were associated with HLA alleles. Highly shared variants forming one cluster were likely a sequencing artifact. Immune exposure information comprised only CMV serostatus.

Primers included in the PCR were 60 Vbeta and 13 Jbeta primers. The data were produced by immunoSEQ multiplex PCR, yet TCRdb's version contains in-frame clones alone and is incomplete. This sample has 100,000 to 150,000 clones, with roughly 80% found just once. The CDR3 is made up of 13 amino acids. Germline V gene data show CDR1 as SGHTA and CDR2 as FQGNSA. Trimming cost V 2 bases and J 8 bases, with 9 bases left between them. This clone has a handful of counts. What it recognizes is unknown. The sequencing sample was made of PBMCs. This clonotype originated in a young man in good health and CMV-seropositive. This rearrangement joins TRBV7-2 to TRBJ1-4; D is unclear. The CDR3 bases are TGTGCCAGCAGCTTAAATCTTGAGGAAAAACTGTTTTTT. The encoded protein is CASSLNLEEKLFF.